Listed here are 9 T cell receptor beta chains from one sample, sequenced in a study of blood T cell repertoires in COVID-19. Profiling relied on immunoSEQ multiplex PCR, and the TCRdb table lists in-frame clones only, not all of them. This sample yields hundreds of thousands of clones, of which approximately 90% are seen a single time; 2% belongs to the top ten. The sequenced sample consisted of PBMCs or T cells enriched from blood (not recorded which). These receptor sequences come from a woman aged 60-75 years in a cohort exposed to, infected with or recovered from COVID-19 (not recorded which).

The chain has TRBV5-1 and TRBJ2-7; TRBD2 agrees at 7 bases. Looked up from germline, CDR1 is SGHRS and CDR2 is YFSETQ. The CDR3 consists of 14 residues. With 1 base clipped from V and 6 bases from J, the junction kept 7 bases outside the gene matches. The CDR3 sequence is CASSLNGRAGEQYF. The CDR3 region has the DNA TGCGCCAGCAGCTTGAATGGGAGGGCCGGCGAGCAGTACTTC.

This CDR3 reads CASRHSGTGNYEQYF. CDR3 DNA: TGTGCCAGCAGGCACTCCGGGACAGGGAACTACGAGCAGTACTTC. The chain is built from TRBV7-8 and TRBJ2-7; 9 bases match TRBD1. Germline V gives CDR1 SGHVS, CDR2 FQNEAQ. V trimming: 6 bases; J trimming: 3 bases; junction bases outside the gene matches: 9. The CDR3 is 15 amino acids.

This clone was observed a single time. CDR3 protein: CASTGQESANYGYTF. CDR3 nucleotide sequence: TGTGCCAGCACGGGACAGGAGTCTGCTAACTATGGCTACACCTTC. The chain carries TRBV2 and TRBJ1-2; 8 bases are a match to TRBD1. Germline CDR1 is SNHLY and CDR2 is FYNNEI. V shed 7 bases and J 0 bases; nucleotides not matched to a gene: 7. CDR3 size: 15 residues.

The genes are TRBV19 and TRBJ2-7, with 7 bases identical to TRBD1. CDR1 is LNHDA, CDR2 SQIVND, per germline (reference sequence). The V and J ends lost 3 bases and 4 bases, in that order; junction bases with no gene match: 6. The CDR3 consists of 14 residues. The CDR3 nucleotides read TGTGCCAGTAGTATGACCGGGACAGATTACGAGCAGTACTTC. This codes for CASSMTGTDYEQYF.

The chain carries TRBV24-1 and TRBJ1-1; TRBD1 matches at 10 bases. Germline CDR1 and CDR2: KGHDR and SFDVKD. J gave up 6 bases and V 9 bases, and 6 bases lay outside the gene matches. The CDR3 runs to 13 residues. As DNA, the CDR3 is TGTGCCACCCGAACCGGGACAGGGGCTGAAGCTTTCTTT. Translation gives CATRTGTGAEAFF.

There are a few counts of this clone. The rearrangement uses TRBV9 and TRBJ2-7; D unresolved. V was clipped by 0 bases and J by 5 bases, with 9 bases between them. The germline CDR1 and CDR2 sequences are SGDLS and YYNGEE. This CDR3 comprises 13 residues. The CDR3 nucleotides are TGTGCCAGCAGCGTAGAGCCCCCGAACGAGCAGTACTTC. As protein: CASSVEPPNEQYF.

V and J are TRBV9 and TRBJ2-7; TRBD1 is a possible D gene (5 bases). The CDR3 is made up of 13 amino acids. Germline V gene lookup returns CDR1 SGDLS and CDR2 YYNGEE. The V and J ends lost 4 bases and 9 bases respectively, with 17 bases between them. CDR3 bases: TGTGCCAGCAGCTTGCGCAGGGAATATGGGCAGTACTTC. Translating it yields CASSLRREYGQYF.

The chain has TRBV30 and TRBJ2-5; D is undetermined. Trimming took off 2 bases at V and 4 bases at J, with 5 bases between the two ends. CDR3 length: 11 amino acids. Germline values: CDR1 GTSNPN, CDR2 SVGIG (reference sequence). CDR3 sequence (DNA): TGTGCCTGGAGTCCATCAGAGACCCAGTACTTC. Translation gives CAWSPSETQYF.

The chain recombines TRBV3-1 (or the pseudogene TRBV3-2) with TRBJ1-5, with D maybe TRBD1 (6 bases). Germline V gene sequence: CDR1 LGHDT, CDR2 YNNKEL (reference sequence). This CDR3 comprises 16 residues. V gave up 0 bases and J gave up 4 bases, with 13 bases separating them. The CDR3 region is CASSQEQGGKNQPQHF. The CDR3 DNA sequence: TGTGCCAGCAGCCAAGAACAGGGAGGGAAAAATCAGCCCCAGCATTTT.